This T cell receptor (beta chain) was captured in a study of glioma-infiltrating T cells after dendritic cell vaccination. Some clones are missing from TCRdb's copy, which holds only in-frame ones; the method was immunoSEQ multiplex PCR. The data contain tens of thousands of clones, 65% to 90% of them singletons. Germline trimming cut 7 bases from V and 4 bases from J; bases unmatched to any gene: 3. The germline V gene has CDR1 SNHLY and CDR2 FYNNEI. The CDR3 is 12 amino acids. The chain is built from TRBV2 and TRBJ1-1; TRBD1 aligns across 7 bases. The material was blood, obtained before dendritic cell vaccination. The sequence was collected from a human donor with glioblastoma. In DNA, the CDR3 is TGTGCCAGCACTCAGGGGGTCACTGAAGCTTTCTTT. This codes for CASTQGVTEAFF.